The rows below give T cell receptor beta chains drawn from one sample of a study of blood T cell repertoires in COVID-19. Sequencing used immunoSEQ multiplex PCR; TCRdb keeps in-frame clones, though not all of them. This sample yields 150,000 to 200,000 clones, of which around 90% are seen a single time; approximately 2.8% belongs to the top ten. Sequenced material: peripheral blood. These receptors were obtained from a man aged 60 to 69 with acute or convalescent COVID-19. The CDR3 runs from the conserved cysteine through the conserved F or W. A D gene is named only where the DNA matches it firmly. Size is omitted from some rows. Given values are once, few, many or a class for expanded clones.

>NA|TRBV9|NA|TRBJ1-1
CASSPTGTEAFF
TGTGCCAGCAGCCCCACGGGCACTGAAGCTTTCTTT
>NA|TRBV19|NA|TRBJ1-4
CASSGEQGLVHEKLFF
TGTGCCAGTAGTGGGGAACAGGGTCTTGTTCATGAAAAACTGTTTTTT
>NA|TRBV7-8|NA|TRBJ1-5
CASSLGAAFGNQPQHF
TGTGCCAGCAGCTTAGGAGCCGCTTTTGGCAATCAGCCCCAGCATTTT
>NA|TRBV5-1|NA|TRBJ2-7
CASSLRSSTGTNFYEQYF
TGCGCCAGCAGCTTGCGTTCCTCCACAGGGACAAATTTTTACGAGCAGTACTTC
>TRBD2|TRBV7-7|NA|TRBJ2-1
CASSLSPGGNNEQFF
TGTGCTAGCAGCTTATCTCCGGGGGGGAACAATGAGCAGTTCTTC
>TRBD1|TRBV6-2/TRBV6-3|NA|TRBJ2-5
CASSYGMLTGGLETQYF
TGTGCCAGCAGTTACGGAATGTTAACAGGGGGCCTAGAGACCCAGTACTTC
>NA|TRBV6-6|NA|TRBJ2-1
CASSYQGRMEFF
TGTGCCAGCAGTTACCAGGGTAGGATGGAGTTCTTC
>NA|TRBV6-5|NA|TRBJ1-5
CASSYSSRTNQPQHF
TGTGCCAGCAGTTACTCGAGCCGGACAAATCAGCCCCAGCATTTT
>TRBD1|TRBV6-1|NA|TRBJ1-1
CASSEKSLQGWGTEAFF
TGTGCCAGCAGTGAAAAATCCCTACAGGGGTGGGGCACTGAAGCTTTCTTT
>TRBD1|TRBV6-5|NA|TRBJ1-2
CASSLRMDRGDGYTF
TGTGCCAGCAGCTTACGAATGGACAGGGGAGATGGCTACACCTTC
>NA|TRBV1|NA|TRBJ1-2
CTSSQEKRTGGEGYTF
TGCACCAGCAGCCAAGAGAAAAGGACAGGGGGCGAGGGCTACACCTTC
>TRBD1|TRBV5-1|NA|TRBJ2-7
CASSYSGTGAYEQYF
TGCGCCAGCAGCTACTCCGGGACAGGGGCCTACGAGCAGTACTTC
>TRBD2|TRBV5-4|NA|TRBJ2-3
CASSAVAGGLTDTQYF
TGTGCCAGCAGCGCGGTAGCGGGGGGGCTAACAGATACGCAGTATTTT
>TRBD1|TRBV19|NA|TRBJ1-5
CASHPGQGGQPQHF
TGTGCCAGTCATCCAGGACAGGGAGGTCAGCCCCAGCATTTT
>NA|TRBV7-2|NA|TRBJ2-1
CASSFNQGPQFF
TGTGCCAGCAGCTTTAACCAGGGGCCTCAGTTCTTC
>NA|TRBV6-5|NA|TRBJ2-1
CASTTRQGGLFF
TGTGCCAGCACCACCAGACAGGGAGGTTTGTTCTTC
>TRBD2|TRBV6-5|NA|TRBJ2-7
CASSYREGLGAEQYF
TGTGCCAGCAGTTACAGGGAGGGGTTGGGTGCCGAGCAGTACTTC
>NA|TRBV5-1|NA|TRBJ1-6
CASRRDSGDTSPLHF
TGCGCCAGCAGGCGAGATTCAGGGGATACTTCACCCCTCCACTTT
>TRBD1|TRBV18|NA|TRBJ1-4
CASSLGQSEKLFF
TGTGCCAGCTCCCTGGGACAGAGTGAAAAACTGTTTTTT
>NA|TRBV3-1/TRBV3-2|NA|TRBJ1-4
CASSLPGGVREKLFF
TGTGCCAGCAGCCTACCGGGGGGCGTCCGGGAAAAACTGTTTTTT
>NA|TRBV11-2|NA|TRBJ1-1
CASTRGGALQLEEAFF
TGTGCCAGCACCAGGGGTGGGGCTCTACAATTAGAAGAAGCTTTCTTT
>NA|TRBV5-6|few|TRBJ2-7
CASSEGHYRGEQYF
TGTGCCAGCAGCGAGGGACACTACCGCGGGGAGCAGTACTTC
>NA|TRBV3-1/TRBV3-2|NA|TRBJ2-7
CASSQGAVLYEQYF
TGTGCCAGCAGCCAAGGTGCAGTCCTCTACGAGCAGTACTTC
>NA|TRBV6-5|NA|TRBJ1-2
CASGSGEGYTF
TGTGCCAGCGGTTCAGGGGAAGGCTACACCTTC
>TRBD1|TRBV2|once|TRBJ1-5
CASVDRDSNQPQHF
TGTGCCAGCGTCGACAGGGATAGCAATCAGCCCCAGCATTTT
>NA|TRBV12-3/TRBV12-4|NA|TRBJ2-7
CASTQSSGVEQYF
TGTGCCAGCACCCAATCGTCGGGGGTCGAGCAGTACTTC
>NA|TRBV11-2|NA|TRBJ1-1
CASSSPGATEAFF
TGTGCCAGCAGCTCCCCAGGGGCTACTGAAGCTTTCTTT
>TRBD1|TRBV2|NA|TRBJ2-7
CASSTDRGRNEQYF
TGTGCCAGCAGTACGGACAGGGGGCGGAACGAGCAGTACTTC
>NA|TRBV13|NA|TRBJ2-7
CASSLGDSSYEQYF
TGTGCCAGCAGCTTAGGGGACAGCTCCTACGAGCAGTACTTC
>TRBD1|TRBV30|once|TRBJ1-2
CAWTQGERGYTF
TGTGCCTGGACCCAGGGGGAGCGAGGCTACACCTTC
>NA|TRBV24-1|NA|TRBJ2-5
CATDDSSEETQYF
TGTGCCACCGACGACAGCTCGGAGGAGACCCAGTACTTC
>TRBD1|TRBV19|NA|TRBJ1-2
CASSIVPGQGNGYTF
TGTGCCAGTAGTATAGTCCCGGGACAGGGGAATGGCTACACCTTC
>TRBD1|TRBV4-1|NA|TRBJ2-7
CASSQRPGQGSYEQYF
TGCGCCAGCAGCCAACGGCCGGGACAGGGGTCCTACGAGCAGTACTTC
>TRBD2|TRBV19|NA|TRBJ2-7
CASSIGPGEGAYEQYF
TGTGCCAGCAGTATAGGTCCCGGGGAGGGAGCCTACGAGCAGTACTTC
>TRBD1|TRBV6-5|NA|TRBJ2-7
CASTTWTGGLEQYF
TGTGCCAGCACCACTTGGACAGGGGGCCTCGAGCAGTACTTC
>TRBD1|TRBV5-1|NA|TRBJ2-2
CASRRTGGNTGELFF
TGCGCCAGCAGGCGGACAGGAGGTAACACCGGGGAGCTGTTTTTT
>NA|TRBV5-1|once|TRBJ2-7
CASSLGTDLYEQYF
TGCGCCAGCAGCTTGGGGACAGACCTCTACGAGCAGTACTTC
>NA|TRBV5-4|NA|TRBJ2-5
CASSTGFQETQYF
TGTGCCAGCTCGACGGGATTCCAAGAGACCCAGTACTTC
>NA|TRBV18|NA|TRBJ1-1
CASSLPDRNTEAFF
TGTGCCAGCTCACTACCCGACAGGAACACTGAAGCTTTCTTT
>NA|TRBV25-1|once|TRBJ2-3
CASNLYSGDPQYF
TGTGCCAGCAACCTCTATTCAGGGGATCCGCAGTATTTT
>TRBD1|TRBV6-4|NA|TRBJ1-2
CASIGTETNYGYTF
TGTGCCAGCATAGGGACAGAGACTAACTATGGCTACACCTTC
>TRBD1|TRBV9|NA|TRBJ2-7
CASSDRTGVGEQYF
TGTGCCAGCAGCGACAGGACAGGGGTGGGAGAGCAGTACTTC
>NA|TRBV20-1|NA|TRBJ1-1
CSASHQNTEAFF
TGCAGTGCTAGTCATCAGAACACTGAAGCTTTCTTT
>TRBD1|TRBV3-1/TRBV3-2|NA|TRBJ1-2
CASSPRTGGDGYTF
TGTGCCAGCAGCCCCAGGACAGGGGGCGATGGCTACACCTTC
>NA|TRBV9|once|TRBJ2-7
CASSPPSGSYEQYF
TGTGCCAGCAGCCCCCCGAGCGGCTCCTACGAGCAGTACTTC
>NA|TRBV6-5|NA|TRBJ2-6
CASSYVKPGANVLTF
TGTGCCAGCAGTTACGTGAAGCCTGGGGCCAACGTCCTGACTTTC
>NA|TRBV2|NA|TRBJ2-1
CASSVNEQFF
TGTGCCAGCAGTGTAAATGAGCAGTTCTTC
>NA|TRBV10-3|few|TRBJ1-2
CAISETESYGYTF
TGTGCCATCAGTGAGACAGAAAGCTATGGCTACACCTTC
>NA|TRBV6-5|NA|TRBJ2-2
CASSPREAGELFF
TGTGCCAGCAGTCCCAGGGAAGCCGGGGAGCTGTTTTTT